Below, 30 T cell receptor beta chains from the same sample are listed, as sequenced in a study of blood T cell repertoires in COVID-19. Data came from immunoSEQ multiplex PCR; TCRdb stores just in-frame clones and leaves some out. The repertoire holds some 150,000 clones, with about 90% as singletons. Sequenced sample: peripheral blood. These TCRs come from a man aged 45-60 years with active COVID-19.

The chain has TRBV5-1 and TRBJ2-5; 11 bases fit TRBD1. CDR1 is SGHRS and CDR2 is YFSETQ in the germline V gene. V shed 4 bases and J 7 bases; nucleotides not matched to a gene: 9. The CDR3 length is 15 residues. The CDR3 loop reads CASSPGTGGMGTQYF. CDR3 sequence (DNA): TGCGCCAGCAGCCCCGGGACAGGGGGTATGGGGACCCAGTACTTC.

The rearrangement uses TRBV6-1 and TRBJ2-4; 7 nucleotides align to TRBD2. Per the germline V gene, CDR1 is MNHNS and CDR2 is SASEGT. Unmatched junction bases numbered 13, after V lost 3 bases and J lost 8 bases. This CDR3 contains 16 residues. Written as DNA, the CDR3 is TGTGCCAGCAGTGAGGTCTCGGGCGGGGGAACATACATTCAGTACTTC. Translated, it gives CASSEVSGGGTYIQYF.

The chain combines TRBV5-6 with TRBJ2-1; TRBD2 might be the D (6 bases). The V gene's germline CDR1 is SGHDT and CDR2 YYEEEE. Trimming took 0 bases from V and 0 from J, leaving 13 bases between them. CDR3 length: 17 residues. The CDR3 sequence: CASSLGGGASSYNEQFF. Here the CDR3 DNA reads TGTGCCAGCAGCTTGGGTGGCGGGGCGAGCTCCTACAATGAGCAGTTCTTC.

The sample holds a few counts of this clone. V usage is TRBV19 and J usage is TRBJ2-7, with D perhaps matching TRBD1 (6 bases). Germline values: CDR1 LNHDA, CDR2 SQIVND (reference sequence). V was trimmed by 5 bases and J by 5 bases, leaving 13 bases between them. The CDR3 extends over 13 amino acids. CDR3 in amino acids: CASSEQGRNEQYF. The CDR3 DNA reads TGTGCCAGTAGTGAACAGGGCAGGAACGAGCAGTACTTC.

V gene TRBV18 combines with J gene TRBJ2-1; TRBD2 matches 9 bases. Germline loops: CDR1 KGHSH, CDR2 LQKENI. Germline trimming cut 2 bases from V and 4 bases from J; bases unmatched to any gene: 9. The CDR3 runs 17 residues. CDR3 in DNA: TGTGCCAGCTCACCAGCCCCAGCGGGGGGAGTTTACAATGAGCAGTTCTTC. Amino acid sequence: CASSPAPAGGVYNEQFF.

V usage is TRBV5-4 and J usage is TRBJ2-1; D possibly corresponds to TRBD2 (5 bases). This CDR3 is built from 14 residues. In germline, CDR1 is SGHNT, CDR2 YYREEE (reference sequence). V lost 0 bases and J lost 8, with 12 bases in between. In DNA, the CDR3 is TGTGCCAGCAGCTTGGTAGAGGGTCGGTATGAGCAGTTCTTC. It codes for CASSLVEGRYEQFF.

The sample holds a few counts of this clone. The chain joins TRBV5-1 to TRBJ2-1, with 8 bases identical to TRBD1. The V and J ends lost 0 bases and 6 bases, in that order; junction bases with no gene match: 8. CDR1 and CDR2 (germline): SGHRS, YFSETQ. CDR3 length: 16 amino acids. For the CDR3, the DNA is TGCGCCAGCAGCTTGGGGCAGGGGGCCGGCTCCAATGAGCAGTTCTTC. It specifies CASSLGQGAGSNEQFF.

The gene calls are TRBV30 and TRBJ2-3, with D perhaps TRBD1 (6 bases). Germline-derived CDR1 and CDR2 are GTSNPN and SVGIG (reference sequence). Trimming took off 2 bases at V and 0 bases at J, with 9 bases between the two ends. The CDR3 sequence is 14 residues long. Written as DNA, the CDR3 is TGTGCCTGGAGTCGACAGGTTAGCACAGATACGCAGTATTTT. It codes for CAWSRQVSTDTQYF. Full variable domain (outside the CDR3, taken from reference TRBV30 and TRBJ2-3): SQTIHQWPATLVQPVGSPLSLECTVEGTSNPNLYWYRQAAGRGLQLLFYSVGIGQISSEVPQNLSASRPQDRQFILSSKKLLLSDSGFYLCAWSRQVSTDTQYFGPGTRLTVL.

The chain uses TRBV3-1 (or the pseudogene TRBV3-2) and TRBJ2-7; the match to TRBD1 covers 7 bases. The CDR3 sequence is 15 residues long. The germline CDR1 and CDR2 sequences are LGHDT and YNNKEL (reference sequence). The J segment lost 2 bases and the V segment lost 5 bases, leaving 9 bases of the junction unmatched. CDR3 loop: CASSLSPGQTYEQYF. The CDR3 region has the DNA TGTGCCAGCAGCTTGAGCCCGGGACAGACCTACGAGCAGTACTTC.

This chain links TRBV7-9 with TRBJ2-5; tentatively, D is TRBD1 (6 bases). V lost 5 bases to trimming and J lost 5 bases, with 24 bases between them. CDR3 length equals 17 residues. Germline values: CDR1 SEHNR, CDR2 FQNEAQ (reference sequence). The CDR3 reads CASSAPRTGNPRETQYF. The CDR3 coding sequence is TGTGCCAGCAGCGCACCGCGTACAGGGAATCCCAGGGAGACCCAGTACTTC.

V and J are TRBV3-1 (or the pseudogene TRBV3-2) and TRBJ2-4; the match to TRBD1 covers 8 bases. V was clipped by 4 bases and J by 1 base; unmatched bases: 6. CDR3 length: 16 amino acids. Looked up from germline, CDR1 is LGHDT and CDR2 is YNNKEL (reference sequence). CDR3 bases: TGTGCCAGCAGCCGGACCACAGGGGGGGCCAAAAACATTCAGTACTTC. As protein: CASSRTTGGAKNIQYF.

A single count supports this clone. The chain employs TRBV10-3 and TRBJ2-5; the D gene is possibly TRBD1 (5 bases). This CDR3 comprises 12 residues. V lost 4 bases and J lost 9, with 12 bases in between. Germline-derived CDR1 and CDR2 are ENHRY and SYGVKD. The CDR3 region has the DNA TGTGCCATCAGTGTGGACACTGGGGCCCAGTACTTC. It encodes CAISVDTGAQYF.

The chain is built from TRBV6-2 or TRBV6-3 and TRBJ2-7; D is unclear. The V gene lost 0 bases and the J gene lost 3 bases, with 6 bases spanning the gap. Germline CDR1 and CDR2: MNHEY and SVGEGT. This CDR3 is built from 13 residues. This CDR3 is CASSYSAIYEQYF. CDR3 DNA: TGTGCCAGCAGTTACTCGGCAATCTACGAGCAGTACTTC.

The chain carries TRBV3-1 (or the pseudogene TRBV3-2) and TRBJ2-6; no clear D. V was cut by 4 bases and J by 0 bases, with 7 bases left in between. The germline gives CDR1 LGHDT, CDR2 YNNKEL (reference sequence). This CDR3 contains 15 residues. The CDR3, as DNA: TGTGCCAGCAGCCTTAGAACCTCTGGGGCCAACGTCCTGACTTTC. This codes for CASSLRTSGANVLTF.

This clone was found once. The rearrangement joins TRBV7-9 to TRBJ1-2, with 7 bases fitting TRBD1. With 2 bases clipped from V and 5 bases from J, the junction kept 2 bases outside the gene matches. The CDR3 consists of 13 residues. Germline loops: CDR1 SEHNR, CDR2 FQNEAQ (reference sequence). The CDR3, as DNA: TGTGCCAGCAGCTTACAGGGGGTATATGGCTACACCTTC. Translated: CASSLQGVYGYTF.

The V gene is TRBV6-1, the J gene TRBJ2-7, with D possibly matching TRBD1 (6 bases). Germline CDR1 and CDR2: MNHNS and SASEGT. This CDR3 comprises 16 residues. The V end was cut by 4 bases, the J end by 3 bases, with 19 bases between. The CDR3 loop is CASSVRHGGSGYEQYF. The CDR3 DNA is TGTGCCAGCAGTGTGCGGCATGGGGGCAGCGGCTACGAGCAGTACTTC.

The CDR3 region is CASTASGGVWETQYF. CDR3 sequence (DNA): TGTGCCAGTACAGCTAGCGGGGGCGTCTGGGAGACCCAGTACTTC. The V gene is TRBV19, the J gene TRBJ2-5, with TRBD2 identical over 10 bases. Germline values: CDR1 LNHDA, CDR2 SQIVND (reference sequence). Trimming at V came to 7 bases and at J to 5 bases, leaving 10 bases not matched to a gene. This CDR3 is 15 amino acids long. The whole variable domain, filled in from reference TRBV19 and TRBJ2-5, reads DGGITQSPKYLFRKEGQNVTLSCEQNLNHDAMYWYRQDPGQGLRLIYYSQIVNDFQKGDIAEGYSVSREKKESFPLTVTSAQKNPTAFYLCASTASGGVWETQYFGPGTRLLVL.

The gene calls are TRBV7-9 and TRBJ1-5; D is uncertain. V lost 5 bases and J 2 bases, leaving 10 bases between the germline ends. This CDR3 has 14 residues. Germline V gene data show CDR1 as SEHNR and CDR2 as FQNEAQ (reference sequence). This CDR3 reads CASSAGRGNQPQHF. DNA for the CDR3: TGTGCCAGCAGCGCCGGGAGGGGCAATCAGCCCCAGCATTTT.

This sequence joins TRBV14 and TRBJ2-7; 10 bases are shared with TRBD1. Germline trimming cut 4 bases from V and 2 bases from J; bases unmatched to any gene: 5. The CDR3 is made up of 15 amino acids. Germline loops: CDR1 SGHDN, CDR2 FVKESK. This chain's CDR3 is CASSRPGTGAYEQYF. CDR3 bases: TGTGCCAGCAGCCGTCCCGGGACAGGGGCCTACGAGCAGTACTTC.

The V and J genes are TRBV10-3 and TRBJ2-1; 15 nucleotides align to TRBD2. The germline V gene encodes CDR1 ENHRY and CDR2 SYGVKD. Trimming cost V 5 bases and J 9 bases; bases outside gene matches: 5. The CDR3 is made up of 15 amino acids. CDR3 DNA: TGTGCCATCAGTCTGCGGACTAGCGGGGGGGGTGAGCAGTTCTTC. It codes for CAISLRTSGGGEQFF.

The rearrangement links TRBV6-4 to TRBJ1-2, with D maybe TRBD1 (5 bases). V was clipped by 6 bases and J by 8 bases, with 19 bases between them. This CDR3 contains 14 residues. Germline loops: CDR1 MRHNA, CDR2 SNTAGT. CDR3 region: CASRPLGGPGGYTF. The DNA of the CDR3 is TGTGCCAGCAGACCCTTGGGGGGACCCGGCGGCTACACCTTC.

V and J are TRBV3-1 (or the pseudogene TRBV3-2) and TRBJ1-2; D not certain. Germline V lookup: CDR1 LGHDT, CDR2 YNNKEL (reference sequence). This CDR3 comprises 13 residues. Trimming pared 4 bases from V and 6 bases from J, leaving 12 bases between. In DNA form, the CDR3 reads TGTGCCAGCAGCCCCCGAGTCGAGAATGGCTACACCTTC. Residues: CASSPRVENGYTF.

The chain joins TRBV19 to TRBJ2-5, with D perhaps matching TRBD2 (6 bases). The CDR3 extends over 13 amino acids. CDR1 and CDR2 (germline): LNHDA, SQIVND (reference sequence). V was cut by 3 bases and J by 5 bases, with 10 bases left in between. The CDR3, as DNA: TGTGCCAGTAGTATCGGAGGGTTCGAGACCCAGTACTTC. It specifies CASSIGGFETQYF.

This clone was seen a handful of times. V is TRBV5-4 and J is TRBJ2-7; 9 nucleotides agree with TRBD1. CDR3 size: 15 residues. The germline CDR1 and CDR2 sequences are SGHNT and YYREEE (reference sequence). V shed 2 bases and J 6 bases; nucleotides not matched to a gene: 9. The CDR3 coding sequence is TGTGCCAGCAGCTTCCGGGACAGGGAGTTGGGCGAGCAGTACTTC. Residues: CASSFRDRELGEQYF.

The chain carries TRBV7-8 and TRBJ2-2; 7 bases line up with TRBD2. V was pared by 5 bases and J by 0 bases, with 12 bases of the junction left unmatched. Germline V gene sequence: CDR1 SGHVS, CDR2 FQNEAQ. There are 18 residues in the CDR3. CDR3 bases: TGTGCCAGCAGCCCAGCCCGTCGGCTAGCGGCGAACACCGGGGAGCTGTTTTTT. This gives the protein CASSPARRLAANTGELFF.

The chain joins TRBV2 to TRBJ1-2; possible D gene TRBD1, 6 bases. Germline loops: CDR1 SNHLY, CDR2 FYNNEI. The V end lost 5 bases, the J end lost 4 bases, and 14 bases lay between the germline ends. This CDR3 is 14 amino acids long. Here the CDR3 reads CASSSYTGIYGYTF. The CDR3 nucleotides read TGTGCCAGCAGTTCCTATACAGGGATCTATGGCTACACCTTC.

The V gene is TRBV6-5, the J gene TRBJ1-2; D unresolved. The germline CDR1 and CDR2 sequences are MNHEY and SVGAGI. CDR3 length: 14 amino acids. V lost 0 bases and J lost 4, with 9 bases in between. The DNA for the CDR3 is TGTGCCAGCAGTTACTCGCGGGTGTCCTATGGCTACACCTTC. Its protein is CASSYSRVSYGYTF.

The V call is TRBV2, the J call TRBJ2-7, with TRBD2 identical over 10 bases. Unmatched junction bases numbered 12, after V lost 7 bases and J lost 3 bases. The length of the CDR3 is 16 residues. Germline values: CDR1 SNHLY, CDR2 FYNNEI. CDR3 sequence reads: CASMGSSGGPVYEQYF. CDR3 DNA: TGTGCCAGCATGGGCTCTAGCGGGGGTCCTGTCTACGAGCAGTACTTC.

The chain carries TRBV19 and TRBJ2-3, with 9 bases that match TRBD2. This CDR3 has 15 amino acids. V gave up 3 bases and J gave up 1 base; unmatched junction bases: 2. CDR1 LNHDA and CDR2 SQIVND come from the germline V gene (reference sequence). CDR3 DNA sequence: TGTGCCAGTAGTATTGCGGGGGGGCGCACAGATACGCAGTATTTT. It codes for CASSIAGGRTDTQYF.

This clone appeared once. CDR3 bases: TGCGCCAGCAGCCCCTCTGGGGGGGGGATCTACAATGAGCAGTTCTTC. This sequence encodes CASSPSGGGIYNEQFF. V and J are TRBV5-1 and TRBJ2-1, with 7 positions matching TRBD2. Germline lookup yields CDR1 SGHRS and CDR2 YFSETQ. Germline trimming cut 4 bases from V and 3 bases from J; bases unmatched to any gene: 10. This CDR3 spans 16 amino acids. Combining the CDR3 with reference TRBV5-1 and TRBJ2-1 gives the whole variable domain KAGVTQTPRYLIKTRGQQVTLSCSPISGHRSVSWYQQTPGQGLQFLFEYFSETQRNKGNFPGRFSGRQFSNSRSEMNVSTLELGDSALYLCASSPSGGGIYNEQFFGPGTRLTVL.